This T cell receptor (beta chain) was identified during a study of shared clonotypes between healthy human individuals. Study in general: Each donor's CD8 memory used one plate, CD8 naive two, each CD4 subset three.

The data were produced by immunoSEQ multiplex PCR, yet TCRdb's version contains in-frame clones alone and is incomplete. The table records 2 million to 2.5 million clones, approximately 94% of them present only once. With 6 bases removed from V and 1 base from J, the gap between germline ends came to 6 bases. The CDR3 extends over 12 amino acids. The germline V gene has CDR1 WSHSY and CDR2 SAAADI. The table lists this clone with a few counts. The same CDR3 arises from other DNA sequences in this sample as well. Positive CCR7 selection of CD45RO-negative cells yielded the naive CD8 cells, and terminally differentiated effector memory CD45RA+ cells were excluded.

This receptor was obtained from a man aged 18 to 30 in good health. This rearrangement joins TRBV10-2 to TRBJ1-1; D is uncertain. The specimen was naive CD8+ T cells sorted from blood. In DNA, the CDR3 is TGCGCCAGCAGCGCCGGGAACACTGAAGCTTTCTTT. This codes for CASSAGNTEAFF.